Sequencing of this T cell receptor beta chain was carried out in a study of prognosis after radiotherapy for stage I lung cancer. Study context: Stage I lung tumors that were newly diagnosed and primary were found in more than 12 patients, while roughly five patients had oligometastatic NSCLC after surgical resection of the primary tumor. Non-small cell lung cancer patients were all deemed medically inoperable.

This CDR3 is built from 11 residues. The germline gives CDR1 SNHLY, CDR2 FYNNEI. To note about this clonotype: Germline is not matched at one junction end, which may reflect a read error.

The study amplified the TCR beta CDR3 region from genomic DNA. This amplification was carried out by two rounds of multiplex PCR. With primers specific to each TRBV and TRBJ gene, the first-round PCR was performed. A single record per CDR3 protein comes from TCRdb applying MiXCR to the multiplex PCR reads. This sample carries about 35,000 distinct CDR3 sequences, nearly 35% of them seen once, and the ten largest clones take 16%. This material consisted of PBMCs, taken before or after stereotactic body radiation therapy (not recorded which). The V and J genes are TRBV2 and TRBJ2-7; D is unresolved. This clonotype was obtained from a donor of 50 years or more with non-small cell lung cancer. The CDR3 spells CASSGLVEQYF. The CDR3, as DNA: TGCGCCAGCAGTGGGTTGGTCGAGCAGTACTTC.